The 31 T cell receptor beta chains in this list originate from one sample, sequenced in a study of shared clonotypes between healthy human individuals. Sequencing used immunoSEQ multiplex PCR; TCRdb keeps in-frame clones, though not all of them. The table shows about 2.2 million clones, with just over 90% occurring only once. Terminally differentiated effector memory CD45RA+ cells were left out of the naive CD8 fraction, which was CD45RO-negative and positively selected for CCR7. The specimen sequenced was naive CD8+ T cells from PBMCs. Receptors originate from a man between 18 and 35 years old in good health. Some clones in this sample may be carry-over from other donors' samples.

J is TRBJ2-1 and V is TRBV5-1; D gene unclear. Germline values: CDR1 SGHRS, CDR2 YFSETQ. Trimming took off 3 bases at V and 6 bases at J, with 13 bases between the two ends. This CDR3 has 14 amino acids. CDR3 nucleotides: TGCGCCAGCAGCTGGGCCGGGTCCCCCAATGAGCAGTTCTTC. Translation: CASSWAGSPNEQFF. Combining the CDR3 with reference TRBV5-1 and TRBJ2-1 gives the whole variable domain KAGVTQTPRYLIKTRGQQVTLSCSPISGHRSVSWYQQTPGQGLQFLFEYFSETQRNKGNFPGRFSGRQFSNSRSEMNVSTLELGDSALYLCASSWAGSPNEQFFGPGTRLTVL.

The chain combines TRBV5-1 with TRBJ2-7; D is ambiguous. Germline CDR1 reads SGHRS; CDR2 reads YFSETQ. Trimming stripped 4 bases from V and 2 bases from J, with 10 bases between. The CDR3 consists of 13 residues. CDR3 sequence reads: CASSREAPYEQYF. In DNA, the CDR3 is TGCGCCAGCAGCCGCGAGGCGCCCTACGAGCAGTACTTC.

This sequence joins TRBV27 and TRBJ2-5; 8 positions agree with TRBD2. The germline V gene has CDR1 MNHEY and CDR2 SMNVEV (reference sequence). Losses at the gene ends were 5 bases for V and 4 bases for J; bases not matched to a gene: 15. The CDR3 totals 17 residues. This CDR3 is CASSHIGVAGILETQYF. CDR3 coding DNA: TGTGCCAGCAGTCATATAGGTGTAGCGGGGATATTAGAGACCCAGTACTTC.

This clone was seen a single time. This chain links TRBV4-3 with TRBJ2-1; D perhaps matches TRBD2 (6 bases). Germline V gives CDR1 LGHNA, CDR2 YSLEER. CDR3 length equals 17 residues. V was cut by 0 bases and J by 9 bases, with 21 bases left in between. CDR3 in amino acids: CASSQDGLAPIYSEQFF. CDR3 nucleotide sequence: TGCGCCAGCAGCCAAGATGGGCTAGCGCCTATATACTCTGAGCAGTTCTTC.

V gene TRBV29-1 combines with J gene TRBJ2-7, with TRBD2 identical over 7 bases. With 3 bases clipped from V and 2 bases from J, the junction kept 7 bases outside the gene matches. This CDR3 comprises 14 residues. From germline, CDR1 is SQVTM and CDR2 ANQGSEA. CDR3 in amino acids: CSVDGGREPYEQYF. Written as DNA, the CDR3 is TGCAGCGTTGATGGTGGGCGGGAGCCCTACGAGCAGTACTTC.

The CDR3 is CASSLSGWSTEAFF. The CDR3 nucleotides are TGCGCCAGCAGCTTGTCAGGGTGGAGTACTGAAGCTTTCTTT. The chain combines TRBV5-1 with TRBJ1-1, with a possible D match to TRBD1 (5 bases). This CDR3 is 14 amino acids long. Germline V gives CDR1 SGHRS, CDR2 YFSETQ. The V gene lost 1 base and the J gene lost 5 bases, with 12 bases spanning the gap.

The chain employs TRBV7-8 and TRBJ2-5; D gene uncertain. The CDR3 covers 16 residues. Germline V CDR1 and CDR2: SGHVS, FQNEAQ. Trimming removed 0 bases from V and 5 bases from J, with 16 bases in between. The chain's CDR3 is CASSLAHREVWETQYF. In nucleotides, the CDR3 is TGTGCCAGCAGCTTAGCCCACCGTGAGGTGTGGGAGACCCAGTACTTC.

This clone was seen only once. V gene TRBV6-5 combines with J gene TRBJ2-1; D is unclear. V dropped 2 bases and J dropped 2 bases, with 7 bases sitting between them. Per the germline V gene, CDR1 is MNHEY and CDR2 is SVGAGI. This CDR3 is 14 amino acids long. The CDR3 bases are TGTGCCAGCAGTTACGGCAGCACCTACAATGAGCAGTTCTTC. It encodes CASSYGSTYNEQFF.

The V call is TRBV7-9, the J call TRBJ2-1; D unresolved. The V end lost 3 bases, the J end lost 3 bases, and 6 bases lay between the germline ends. Per germline, CDR1 SEHNR and CDR2 FQNEAQ (reference sequence). CDR3 length: 13 amino acids. The chain's CDR3 is CASSFGLYNEQFF. CDR3 DNA: TGTGCCAGCAGCTTTGGGCTCTACAATGAGCAGTTCTTC.

V gene TRBV11-2 combines with J gene TRBJ1-4, with TRBD1 identical over 10 bases. The V segment lost 5 bases and the J segment 6 bases; nucleotides outside the gene matches: 6. Germline V gene data show CDR1 as SGHAT and CDR2 as FQNNGV. The CDR3 totals 15 residues. The CDR3 DNA reads TGTGCCAGCAGCAGCCGACAGGGGGCGGATGAAAAACTGTTTTTT. It translates to CASSSRQGADEKLFF.

The V gene is TRBV4-1, the J gene TRBJ1-1; D unclear. The CDR3 has 13 amino acids. Germline lookup yields CDR1 MGHRA and CDR2 YSYEKL. Deletions cut 0 bases from V and 10 bases from J, with 12 bases between. The CDR3 bases are TGCGCCAGCAGCCAAGAGCAGGCGCCAGTAGCTTTCTTT. It encodes CASSQEQAPVAFF.

This chain uses TRBV7-9 with TRBJ2-3, with D perhaps TRBD2 (6 bases). The CDR3 covers 16 residues. Germline V gene data show CDR1 as SEHNR and CDR2 as FQNEAQ (reference sequence). Deletions cut 8 bases from V and 6 bases from J, with 24 bases between. The DNA for the CDR3 is TGTGCCAGCTCGGGGGACCCAACGATCCCCTACGATACGCAGTATTTT. Amino acid sequence: CASSGDPTIPYDTQYF.

The CDR3 protein is CASSYSRRQGNYGYTF. In nucleotides, the CDR3 is TGTGCCAGCAGTTACTCGAGGAGGCAGGGAAACTATGGCTACACCTTC. The rearrangement links TRBV6-5 to TRBJ1-2; tentative D call: TRBD1 (5 bases). This CDR3 is built from 16 residues. The ends were cut back, 0 bases at V and 2 bases at J, with 13 bases in the middle. Germline V gene sequence: CDR1 MNHEY, CDR2 SVGAGI.

Notes on this clone: This same CDR3 is encoded by further DNA sequences in the sample. This CDR3 reads CASSLGRNYEQYF. CDR3 DNA sequence: TGTGCCAGCAGCTTAGGGCGGAACTACGAGCAGTACTTC. V is TRBV11-2 and J is TRBJ2-7; D remains unclear. The CDR3 is made up of 13 amino acids. V dropped 1 base and J dropped 3 bases, with 7 bases sitting between them. Germline CDR1 reads SGHAT; CDR2 reads FQNNGV.

Details on this clone: The same CDR3 also results from other DNA sequences found in this sample. The chain has TRBV2 and TRBJ1-1; D remains ambiguous. Per the germline V gene, CDR1 is SNHLY and CDR2 is FYNNEI. CDR3 length: 14 amino acids. Trimming removed 1 base from V and 2 bases from J, with 8 bases in between. The CDR3 protein is CASSEGDLNTEAFF. The DNA of the CDR3 is TGTGCCAGCAGTGAAGGGGATCTTAACACTGAAGCTTTCTTT.

This sequence joins TRBV7-8 and TRBJ1-1; unclear D gene. Germline-derived CDR1 and CDR2 are SGHVS and FQNEAQ. The CDR3 sequence is 14 residues long. Trimming took off 3 bases at V and 5 bases at J, with 13 bases between the two ends. The CDR3 is CASSFSGMETEAFF. In DNA form, the CDR3 reads TGTGCCAGCAGCTTCTCAGGAATGGAGACTGAAGCTTTCTTT.

This chain joins TRBV28 and TRBJ2-7; tentatively, D is TRBD1 (6 bases). V was trimmed by 2 bases and J by 5 bases, leaving 16 bases between them. Germline V lookup: CDR1 MDHEN, CDR2 SYDVKM. This CDR3 has 15 residues. CDR3 coding DNA: TGTGCCAGCAGTTTAAGGACAGACAGCGCCGACGAGCAGTACTTC. Translation: CASSLRTDSADEQYF.

The chain uses TRBV30 and TRBJ2-1; D gene uncertain. Germline CDR1 is GTSNPN and CDR2 is SVGIG (reference sequence). This CDR3 is built from 13 residues. V dropped 1 base and J dropped 3 bases, with 7 bases sitting between them. CDR3 nucleotides: TGTGCCTGGAGTGGGTATAACTACAATGAGCAGTTCTTC. Translation: CAWSGYNYNEQFF.

The chain couples TRBV9 to TRBJ2-1; possible D gene TRBD2, 5 bases. V lost 4 bases and J lost 9, with 17 bases in between. Germline V gives CDR1 SGDLS, CDR2 YYNGEE. CDR3 size: 14 residues. DNA for the CDR3: TGTGCCAGCAGCCCAGAGGGAGTGGCTATTGAGCAGTTCTTC. Its translation is CASSPEGVAIEQFF.

This sequence joins TRBV19 and TRBJ1-5; D unclear. CDR1 is LNHDA, CDR2 SQIVND, per germline (reference sequence). With 3 bases removed from V and 5 bases from J, the gap between germline ends came to 11 bases. The CDR3 consists of 14 residues. The DNA of the CDR3 is TGTGCCAGTAGTATCAGCCGGAACGATCAGCCCCAGCATTTT. Amino acids: CASSISRNDQPQHF.

This clone was recorded only once. This chain links TRBV15 with TRBJ2-3; TRBD1 is a possible D gene (5 bases). Germline CDR1 is LNHNV and CDR2 is YYDKDF (reference sequence). V lost 1 base and J 5 bases, leaving 13 bases between the germline ends. The CDR3 covers 15 residues. The CDR3 DNA is TGTGCCACCAGCAGAGGGCCCAGGGATGGAGATACGCAGTATTTT. As protein: CATSRGPRDGDTQYF.

In DNA form, the CDR3 reads TGCGCCAGCAGCCACGCCCGACGAGACGGACACTCCTACAATGAGCAGTTCTTC. Protein product: CASSHARRDGHSYNEQFF. The chain has TRBV4-1 and TRBJ2-1, with a possible D match to TRBD1 (5 bases). This CDR3 has 18 residues. V was clipped by 3 bases and J by 0 bases, with 18 bases between them. Germline CDR1 MGHRA, CDR2 YSYEKL.

The chain carries TRBV11-2 and TRBJ2-1; D is ambiguous. Trimming pared 5 bases from V and 3 bases from J, leaving 11 bases between. The length of the CDR3 is 14 residues. Germline V lookup: CDR1 SGHAT, CDR2 FQNNGV. The CDR3 DNA follows: TGTGCCAGCAGCACACGAGATAACTACAATGAGCAGTTCTTC. It encodes CASSTRDNYNEQFF.

This clone has more than one count but fewer than ten. The rearrangement links TRBV4-3 to TRBJ1-2; 7 positions match TRBD1. This CDR3 comprises 12 residues. Germline assignment: CDR1 LGHNA and CDR2 YSLEER. After removal of 7 bases from V and 3 bases from J, the junction contained 2 bases not matched to a gene. DNA for the CDR3: TGCGCCAGCAAGGGACAGCACTATGGCTACACCTTC. Protein sequence: CASKGQHYGYTF.

This chain joins TRBV28 and TRBJ2-1; D is uncertain. This CDR3 has 13 residues. Germline V gene data show CDR1 as MDHEN and CDR2 as SYDVKM. The V end was cut by 5 bases, the J end by 7 bases, with 12 bases between. The CDR3 spells CASSILKLNEQFF. The DNA of the CDR3 is TGTGCCAGCAGTATCCTAAAGTTGAATGAGCAGTTCTTC.

The V call is TRBV7-9, the J call TRBJ2-1; maybe TRBD1 (6 bases). The V gene's germline CDR1 is SEHNR and CDR2 FQNEAQ (reference sequence). Trimming left V 5 bases short and J 1 base short, with 21 bases between. The CDR3 is 18 amino acids. CDR3 sequence: CASSPRRGGAVSYNEQFF. CDR3 coding DNA: TGTGCCAGCAGCCCACGTAGAGGGGGTGCCGTTTCCTACAATGAGCAGTTCTTC.

V gene TRBV11-2 combines with J gene TRBJ2-1; TRBD2 might be the D (5 bases). This CDR3 is built from 15 residues. Germline V gives CDR1 SGHAT, CDR2 FQNNGV. The V end was cut by 3 bases, the J end by 3 bases, with 12 bases between. CDR3: CASSLDLTYYNEQFF. CDR3 in DNA: TGTGCCAGCAGCTTGGACTTAACCTACTACAATGAGCAGTTCTTC.

As to this clone: The same CDR3 arises from other DNA sequences in this sample as well. The rearrangement uses TRBV25-1 and TRBJ2-5; D is uncertain. This CDR3 spans 11 amino acids. CDR1 is MGHDK and CDR2 is SYGVNS in the germline V gene. V lost 3 bases, J lost 4 bases, and 3 bases lay in between. The CDR3 is CASSDGETQYF. The CDR3 DNA reads TGTGCCAGCAGTGACGGAGAGACCCAGTACTTC.

This chain uses TRBV5-8 with TRBJ2-3; TRBD1 matches 8 bases. Germline CDR1 is SGHTS and CDR2 is YDEGEE. The CDR3 runs 16 residues. The V segment lost 6 bases and the J segment 0 bases; nucleotides outside the gene matches: 9. The CDR3 spells CASTGTGYLSTDTQYF. Written as DNA, the CDR3 is TGTGCCAGCACTGGGACAGGTTACCTTAGCACAGATACGCAGTATTTT.

In its sample, this clone was seen a few times. Here the CDR3 reads CASLRQAILFF. In DNA form, the CDR3 reads TGTGCCAGTCTACGACAGGCTATACTGTTTTTT. The chain carries TRBV2 and TRBJ1-4; tentatively, D is TRBD1 (6 bases). In germline, CDR1 is SNHLY, CDR2 FYNNEI. V was shortened by 9 bases and J by 13 bases, with 15 bases between the two germline ends. The CDR3 totals 11 residues.

The V gene is TRBV5-6, the J gene TRBJ1-1; D perhaps matches TRBD1 (5 bases). The germline V and J ends were trimmed by 1 base and 11 bases, with 12 bases remaining between them. The CDR3 is 12 residues long. Germline assignment: CDR1 SGHDT and CDR2 YYEEEE. DNA of the CDR3: TGTGCCAGCAGCTTGTGGGCGGGGGAGGCTTTCTTT. As protein: CASSLWAGEAFF.